Below, 20 T cell receptor beta chains from the same sample are listed, as sequenced in a study of blood T cell repertoires in COVID-19. Sequencing was performed with immunoSEQ multiplex PCR; in TCRdb, only in-frame clones are kept and a portion is missing. This repertoire shows some 260,000 clones, over 70% found once; its top ten account for roughly 10%. Sequencing was done on a sample of peripheral blood. These receptor sequences come from a woman in her 70s with COVID-19, enrolled during active disease.

V gene TRBV19 combines with J gene TRBJ2-7, with 9 bases aligning to TRBD1. The length of the CDR3 is 13 residues. The J segment lost 6 bases and the V segment lost 6 bases, leaving 6 bases of the junction unmatched. Germline V gene sequence: CDR1 LNHDA, CDR2 SQIVND (reference sequence). The CDR3 reads CASRGTGRSEQYF. CDR3 bases: TGTGCCAGTAGAGGGACAGGGAGAAGCGAGCAGTACTTC.

The genes are TRBV28 and TRBJ1-6; TRBD1 matches at 8 bases. The V segment lost 6 bases and the J segment 8 bases; nucleotides outside the gene matches: 9. This CDR3 is 15 amino acids long. Germline CDR1 and CDR2: MDHEN and SYDVKM. The chain's CDR3 is CASSQQQGVDSPLHF. The CDR3 nucleotides are TGTGCCAGCAGCCAACAACAGGGGGTCGATTCACCCCTCCACTTT.

This rearrangement joins TRBV19 to TRBJ2-7; D is unclear. Germline CDR1 reads LNHDA; CDR2 reads SQIVND (reference sequence). The CDR3 loop spans 14 amino acids. Trimming pared 1 base from V and 4 bases from J, leaving 11 bases between. Written as DNA, the CDR3 is TGTGCCAGTAGTATAGGGGCCAGCCATTACGAGCAGTACTTC. This translates into CASSIGASHYEQYF.

This clone was recorded only once. The V and J genes are TRBV19 and TRBJ1-2, with D perhaps TRBD1 (6 bases). This CDR3 has 17 residues. Per germline, CDR1 LNHDA and CDR2 SQIVND (reference sequence). Trimming pared 7 bases from V and 3 bases from J, leaving 24 bases between. CDR3 loop: CASTTRTVLSGYYGYTF. For the CDR3, the DNA is TGTGCCAGTACTACAAGGACAGTACTTTCGGGTTACTATGGCTACACCTTC.

The V call is TRBV5-1, the J call TRBJ2-3, with a possible D match to TRBD2 (5 bases). Per germline, CDR1 SGHRS and CDR2 YFSETQ. V lost 0 bases and J 2 bases, leaving 7 bases between the germline ends. This CDR3 comprises 14 residues. For the CDR3, the DNA is TGCGCCAGCAGCTTGGCTAGCCCCACAGATACGCAGTATTTT. Its translation is CASSLASPTDTQYF.

The chain employs TRBV7-3 and TRBJ2-5; 8 bases fit TRBD2. Unmatched junction bases numbered 10, after V lost 5 bases and J lost 5 bases. The CDR3 totals 15 residues. Germline V CDR1 and CDR2: SGHTA, FQGTGA. The CDR3 spells CASSVVSGAGETQYF. The CDR3, as DNA: TGTGCCAGCAGCGTGGTTAGCGGGGCGGGGGAGACCCAGTACTTC.

The genes are TRBV7-2 and TRBJ2-1, with TRBD2 matching 8 bases. V was clipped by 3 bases and J by 8 bases; unmatched bases: 18. In germline, CDR1 is SGHTA, CDR2 FQGNSA. CDR3 length equals 18 residues. CDR3 sequence: CASSFRSGSVLGSDEQFF. Here the CDR3 DNA reads TGTGCCAGCAGCTTTCGCAGCGGGAGCGTCTTGGGGTCGGATGAGCAGTTCTTC.

The chain carries TRBV19 and TRBJ2-7; tentatively, D is TRBD2 (6 bases). V dropped 1 base and J dropped 3 bases, with 16 bases sitting between them. Germline V gene data show CDR1 as LNHDA and CDR2 as SQIVND (reference sequence). CDR3 length: 16 amino acids. CDR3 DNA sequence: TGTGCCAGTAGTATAGGCGGCGGGGCAGGGAACTACGAGCAGTACTTC. Its translation is CASSIGGGAGNYEQYF.

V and J are TRBV30 and TRBJ2-1, with 11 positions matching TRBD1. The CDR3 is 13 residues long. J gave up 7 bases and V 4 bases, and 3 bases lay outside the gene matches. The germline CDR1 and CDR2 sequences are GTSNPN and SVGIG (reference sequence). Here the CDR3 DNA reads TGTGCCTGGACCCGGGACAGGGGGAATGAGCAGTTCTTC. Protein product: CAWTRDRGNEQFF.

V is TRBV5-6 and J is TRBJ2-3; a weak D match, TRBD2 (5 bases). This CDR3 is 14 amino acids long. Between the trimmed V and J ends, which lost 4 bases and 0 bases, there was a span of 9 bases. The germline V gene encodes CDR1 SGHDT and CDR2 YYEEEE. The CDR3 protein is CASSPRGSTDTQYF. The DNA for the CDR3 is TGTGCCAGCAGCCCCCGAGGGAGCACAGATACGCAGTATTTT. The full variable domain, with the rest looked up from reference TRBV5-6 and TRBJ2-3, is DAGVTQSPTHLIKTRGQQVTLRCSPKSGHDTVSWYQQALGQGPQFIFQYYEEEERQRGNFPDRFSGHQFPNYSSELNVNALLLGDSALYLCASSPRGSTDTQYFGPGTRLTVL.

A few counts support this clone. This chain connects TRBV6-1 to TRBJ1-2; D is uncertain. CDR1 MNHNS and CDR2 SASEGT come from the germline V gene. The V gene lost 3 bases and the J gene lost 5 bases, with 7 bases spanning the gap. This CDR3 has 12 residues. CDR3 sequence (DNA): TGTGCCAGCAGTGACCTAATTTATGGCTACACCTTC. It translates to CASSDLIYGYTF.

The V call is TRBV6-1, the J call TRBJ1-4; 8 bases map to TRBD1. The CDR3 is 16 residues long. J was trimmed by 7 bases and V by 1 base; bases with no gene match: 8. Germline values: CDR1 MNHNS, CDR2 SASEGT. The CDR3 DNA reads TGTGCCAGCAGTGAAGGGGGACAGGTGGGCAGTGAAAAACTGTTTTTT. Amino acid sequence: CASSEGGQVGSEKLFF.

V is TRBV7-6 and J is TRBJ1-2; D possibly corresponds to TRBD1 (6 bases). Germline loops: CDR1 SGHVS, CDR2 FNYEAQ. V was trimmed by 5 bases and J by 3 bases, leaving 19 bases between them. The CDR3 loop spans 16 amino acids. CDR3 sequence: CASSPGARDPYYGYTF. Here the CDR3 DNA reads TGTGCCAGCAGCCCAGGGGCCAGGGACCCCTACTATGGCTACACCTTC.

CDR3 protein: CASSVAAITSNQPQHF. CDR3 nucleotides: TGTGCCAGCAGCGTCGCGGCGATAACTAGCAATCAGCCCCAGCATTTT. The V and J genes are TRBV7-8 and TRBJ1-5; D unclear. CDR1 SGHVS and CDR2 FQNEAQ come from the germline V gene. Trimming left V 5 bases short and J 0 bases short, with 14 bases between. The CDR3 consists of 16 residues.

CDR3 bases: TGTGCCAGCAATATTGGAGCGGGTTCTTCCTACGAGCAGTACTTC. Amino acids: CASNIGAGSSYEQYF. The rearrangement links TRBV6-5 to TRBJ2-7, with a tentative D call TRBD2 (6 bases). The CDR3 spans 15 residues. CDR1 MNHEY and CDR2 SVGAGI come from the germline V gene. V lost 7 bases and J lost 1, with 17 bases in between.

The sample holds one count of this clone. The chain is built from TRBV19 and TRBJ1-3, with a weak D call TRBD1 (6 bases). The germline gives CDR1 LNHDA, CDR2 SQIVND (reference sequence). The CDR3 totals 14 residues. Trimming removed 5 bases from V and 2 bases from J, with 10 bases in between. CDR3 nucleotides: TGTGCCAGTAGTCCCCGGACAGCTGGAAACACCATATATTTT. Protein: CASSPRTAGNTIYF. Combining the CDR3 with reference TRBV19 and TRBJ1-3 gives the whole variable domain DGGITQSPKYLFRKEGQNVTLSCEQNLNHDAMYWYRQDPGQGLRLIYYSQIVNDFQKGDIAEGYSVSREKKESFPLTVTSAQKNPTAFYLCASSPRTAGNTIYFGEGSWLTVV.

The chain carries TRBV4-1 and TRBJ2-7, with D tentatively TRBD1 (5 bases). The CDR3 covers 16 residues. Trimming cost V 0 bases and J 2 bases, with 14 bases left between them. Germline V CDR1 and CDR2: MGHRA, YSYEKL. CDR3 sequence (DNA): TGCGCCAGCAGCCAAGATCTTGGGGCCAGCACCTACGAGCAGTACTTC. Its protein product is CASSQDLGASTYEQYF.

This chain joins TRBV7-6 and TRBJ2-5, with D perhaps matching TRBD1 (7 bases). Germline values: CDR1 SGHVS, CDR2 FNYEAQ. The CDR3 covers 14 residues. Trimming left V 4 bases short and J 4 bases short, with 13 bases between. CDR3 sequence: CASSSGQGGETQYF. The CDR3 coding sequence is TGTGCCAGCAGCTCAGGGCAGGGGGGAGAGACCCAGTACTTC.

The V and J genes are TRBV28 and TRBJ1-2, with D tentatively TRBD1 (5 bases). Trimming took off 5 bases at V and 2 bases at J, with 18 bases between the two ends. This CDR3 has 16 residues. Germline loops: CDR1 MDHEN, CDR2 SYDVKM. The CDR3 region has the DNA TGTGCCAGCAGTCCTCAATGGAACCGGGGGAACTATGGCTACACCTTC. Protein: CASSPQWNRGNYGYTF.

The chain carries TRBV5-1 and TRBJ1-3; 10 bases map to TRBD1. The CDR3 loop spans 15 amino acids. V lost 5 bases to trimming and J lost 3 bases; unmatched junction nucleotides: 5. CDR1 and CDR2 (germline): SGHRS, YFSETQ. The CDR3 here is CASRETGGFGNTIYF. CDR3 DNA: TGCGCCAGCAGGGAGACAGGGGGCTTTGGAAACACCATATATTTT.